One T cell receptor beta chain is described in this entry. The target antigen is unknown. The data originate from a study of T cells in localized non-small cell lung cancer. Study-wide findings and caveats: Exceeding tumor, uninvolved adjacent lung had the highest T cell clonality. For the top 100 tumor clones, a median roughly 53 also appeared in adjacent lung.

Some clones are missing from TCRdb's copy, which holds only in-frame ones; the method was immunoSEQ multiplex PCR. The table has 59,000 or so clones, roughly nine tenths seen once; the top ten hold nearly 20%. Trimming shortened V by 5 bases and J by 4 bases, and 11 bases separated the two germline ends. Germline lookup yields CDR1 MDHEN and CDR2 SYDVKM. CDR3 length equals 13 residues. V gene TRBV28 combines with J gene TRBJ1-2; D gene unclear. The TCR sequence derives from a man between 40 and 70 years old with stage I lung adenocarcinoma. The sequencing used peripheral blood, collected before any cancer treatment. Here the CDR3 DNA reads TGTGCCAGCAGTCCGCCTAAACGCTATGGCTACACCTTC. Its protein is CASSPPKRYGYTF.